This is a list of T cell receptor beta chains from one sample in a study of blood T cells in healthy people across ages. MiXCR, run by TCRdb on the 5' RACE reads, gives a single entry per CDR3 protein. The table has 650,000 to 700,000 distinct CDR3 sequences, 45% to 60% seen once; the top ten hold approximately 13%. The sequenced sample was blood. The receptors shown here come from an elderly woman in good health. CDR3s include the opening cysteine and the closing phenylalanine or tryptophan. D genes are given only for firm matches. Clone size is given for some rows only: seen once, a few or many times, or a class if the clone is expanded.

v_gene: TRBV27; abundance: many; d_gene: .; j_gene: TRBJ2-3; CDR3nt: TGTGCCAGCAGTTTATTCCAGGACAGCACAGATACGCAGTATTTT; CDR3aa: CASSLFQDSTDTQYF
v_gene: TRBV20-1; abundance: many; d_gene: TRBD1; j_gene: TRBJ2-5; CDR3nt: TGCAGTGCAAATAGAGTAGACCTTCGGACAGGTCTTCAAGAGACCCAGTACTTC; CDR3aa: CSANRVDLRTGLQETQYF
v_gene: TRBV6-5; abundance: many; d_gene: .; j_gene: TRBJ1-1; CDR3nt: TGTGCCAGCAGTTACGCAAAGGGGCAGGCGAAACGGAACACTGAAGCTTTCTTT; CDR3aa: CASSYAKGQAKRNTEAFF
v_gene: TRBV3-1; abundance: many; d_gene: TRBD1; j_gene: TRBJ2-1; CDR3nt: TGTGCCAGCAGCCTTACCCGACAGGGGGCGCTGGTGCAGTTCTTC; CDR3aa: CASSLTRQGALVQFF
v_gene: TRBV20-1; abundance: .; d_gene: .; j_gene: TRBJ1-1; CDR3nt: TGCAGTGCCAGCTTGGAAGCCCGGAACACTGAAGCTTTCTTT; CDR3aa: CSASLEARNTEAFF
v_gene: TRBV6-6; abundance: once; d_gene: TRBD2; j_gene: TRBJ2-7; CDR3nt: TGTGCCAGCAGTCCCGGGACTAGAGCTTCCTACGAGCAGTACTTC; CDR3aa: CASSPGTRASYEQYF
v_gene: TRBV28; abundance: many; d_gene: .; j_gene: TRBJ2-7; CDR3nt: TGTGCCAGCAGTTTGGGAACAAGCTCAGCCGAGCAGTACTTC; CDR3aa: CASSLGTSSAEQYF
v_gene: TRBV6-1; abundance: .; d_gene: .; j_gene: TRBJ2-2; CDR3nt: TGTGCCAGCAAGAACCTCCCTGCCGGGGAGCTGTTTTTT; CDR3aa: CASKNLPAGELFF
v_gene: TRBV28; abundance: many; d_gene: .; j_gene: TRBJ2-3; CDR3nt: TGTGCCAGCAGTTTGGAGGGGGGGGGGAGCACAGATACGCAGTATTTT; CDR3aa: CASSLEGGGSTDTQYF
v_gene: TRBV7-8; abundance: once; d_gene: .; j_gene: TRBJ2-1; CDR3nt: TGTGCCAGCAGCTTAGTGAGGCCAACTAGCAGCGACTTCTCCTACAATGAGCAGTTCTTC; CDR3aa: CASSLVRPTSSDFSYNEQFF
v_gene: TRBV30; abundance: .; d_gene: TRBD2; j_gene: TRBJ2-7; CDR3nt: TGTGCCTGGAGTGTCCAGCGGGACTACGAGCAGTACTTC; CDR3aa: CAWSVQRDYEQYF
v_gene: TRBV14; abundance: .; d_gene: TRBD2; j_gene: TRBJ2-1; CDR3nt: TGTGCCAGCAGCATCTTAGCGGGAGGGTACAATGAGCAGTTCTTC; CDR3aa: CASSILAGGYNEQFF
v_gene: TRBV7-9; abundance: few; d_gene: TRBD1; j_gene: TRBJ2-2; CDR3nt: TGTGCCAGCAGACGCGACAGGGCCGGGGAGCTGTTTTTT; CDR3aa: CASRRDRAGELFF
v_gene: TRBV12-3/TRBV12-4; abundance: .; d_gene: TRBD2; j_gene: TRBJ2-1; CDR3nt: TGTGCCAGCAGTTTAGATTCGGGGGGGGAGTCCTACAATGAGCAGTTCTTC; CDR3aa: CASSLDSGGESYNEQFF
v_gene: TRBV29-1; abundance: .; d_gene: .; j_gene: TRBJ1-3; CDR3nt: TGCAGCGCTGAGGGGCAACTCTCTGGAAACACCATATATTTT; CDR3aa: CSAEGQLSGNTIYF
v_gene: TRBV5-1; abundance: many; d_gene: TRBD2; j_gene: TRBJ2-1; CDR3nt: TGCGCCAGCAGCCCCGGGGGGAGCAACAATGAGCAGTTCTTC; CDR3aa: CASSPGGSNNEQFF
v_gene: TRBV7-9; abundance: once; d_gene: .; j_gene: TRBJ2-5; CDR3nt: TGTGCCAGCAGCTTAGCGCCTTACGACAAACAAGAGACCCAGTACTTC; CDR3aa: CASSLAPYDKQETQYF
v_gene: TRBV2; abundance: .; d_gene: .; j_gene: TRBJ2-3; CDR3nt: TGTGCCAGCAGTGAGGGGAATACGCAGTATTTT; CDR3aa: CASSEGNTQYF
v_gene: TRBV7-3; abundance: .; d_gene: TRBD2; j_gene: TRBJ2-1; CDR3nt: TGTGCCAGCAGCTTAATACAGGCCACACATGCCCCCCGGGGGGATGAGCAGTTCTTC; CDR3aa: CASSLIQATHAPRGDEQFF
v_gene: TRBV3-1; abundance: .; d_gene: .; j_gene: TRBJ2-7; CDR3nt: TGTGCCAGCAGCCACGGGACGGAGACCTACGAGCAGTACTTC; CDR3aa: CASSHGTETYEQYF
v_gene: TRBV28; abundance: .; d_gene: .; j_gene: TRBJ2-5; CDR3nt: TGTGCCAGCAGTTTCTGGGGGAATAGAGCGTACAATGAGCAGTACTTC; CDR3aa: CASSFWGNRAYNEQYF
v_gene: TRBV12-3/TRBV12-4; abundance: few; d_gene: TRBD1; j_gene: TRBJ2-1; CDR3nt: TGTGCCAGCAGCATCAGGGGGCCGGTAGCGGCCTTTAACAATGAGCAGTTCTTC; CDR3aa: CASSIRGPVAAFNNEQFF
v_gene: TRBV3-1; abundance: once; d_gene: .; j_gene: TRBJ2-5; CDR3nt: TGTGCCAGCGAAAAAGGCGAGACCCAGTACTTC; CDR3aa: CASEKGETQYF
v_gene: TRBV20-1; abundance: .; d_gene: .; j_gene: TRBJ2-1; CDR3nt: TGCAGTGCTCCCGCAGCCGACCATGGGGGGGGGCCTTACAATGAGCAGTTCTTC; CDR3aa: CSAPAADHGGGPYNEQFF
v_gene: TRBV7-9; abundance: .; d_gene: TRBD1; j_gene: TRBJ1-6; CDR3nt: TGTGCCAGCAGCGCAGGGACAGCTGATTCACCCCTCCACTTT; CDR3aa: CASSAGTADSPLHF
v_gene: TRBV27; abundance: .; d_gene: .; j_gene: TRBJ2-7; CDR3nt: TGTGCCAGCAGTGCTACAACCGCGAACTACGAGCAGTACTTC; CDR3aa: CASSATTANYEQYF
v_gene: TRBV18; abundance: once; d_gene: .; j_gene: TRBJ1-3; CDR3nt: TGTGCCAGCTCACCAGCAGCTCCGGCTAACTCTGAAAACACCATATATTTT; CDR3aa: CASSPAAPANSENTIYF
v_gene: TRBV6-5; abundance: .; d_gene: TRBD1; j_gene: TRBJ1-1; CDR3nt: TGTGCCAGCAGTTTTCGGACAGGGCTCACTGAAGCTTTCTTT; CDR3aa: CASSFRTGLTEAFF